The T cell receptor beta chain under discussion was sequenced for a study of blood T cell repertoires in COVID-19. Study as a whole: The United States, Italy and Spain were the sources of the acute and convalescent COVID-19 samples. T cells, B-cell-depleted T cells, or PBMCs provided the cDNA or gDNA that served as material.

Germline assignment: CDR1 SGHTS and CDR2 YDEGEE. The germline V and J ends were trimmed by 4 bases and 7 bases, with 14 bases remaining between them. The CDR3 is 14 residues long. In the original processing: Nucleated cell counts were estimated from reference gene primer amplification. Sequenced by immunoSEQ multiplex PCR; TCRdb stores in-frame clones only, minus some. That table supplies the V and J calls and clone size; D and trimming were determined from the DNA. The repertoire includes fewer than 350,000 clones, over 75% of them detected once, and over 2% sits in the top ten. The sequencing sample was made of PBMCs or T cells enriched from blood (not recorded which). This chain joins TRBV5-8 and TRBJ2-2; TRBD2 might be the D (6 bases). The TCR originated in a man aged 30 to 39 who had recovered from COVID-19. The CDR3 here is CASSITSGVGELFF. CDR3 coding DNA: TGTGCCAGCAGCATAACTTCGGGGGTCGGGGAGCTGTTTTTT.